The clone carrying this T cell receptor beta chain has ten or more counts. Its antigen is not identified. The sample is drawn from a study of spatial heterogeneity in lung cancer. CDR1 is SGHAT and CDR2 is FQNNGV in the germline V gene. Trimming removed 8 bases from V and 3 bases from J, with 19 bases in between. This CDR3 comprises 15 residues. Regarding the study as a whole: Tumors with more nonsynonymous mutations had more expanded intratumoral alpha and beta TCRs.

Time point noted: sample taken at primary tumor resection. Extraction of whole RNA from tumor, nontumor lung or frozen PBMC preceded unsorted sequencing. Via MiXCR, TCRdb re-called the 5' RACE reads, giving one row per CDR3 protein. Of around 8,100 distinct CDR3 sequences listed, 11% to 15% are singletons. The material sequenced was lung tumor tissue, taken at surgery. This chain joins TRBV11-2 and TRBJ2-5, with D perhaps TRBD1 or TRBD2 (6 bases each). The sequence derives from a female donor with early-stage non-small cell lung cancer. The CDR3 region has the DNA TGTGCCAGCTCTTACTCGGGGGCGTCGGAAGAGACCCAGTACTTC. This codes for CASSYSGASEETQYF.